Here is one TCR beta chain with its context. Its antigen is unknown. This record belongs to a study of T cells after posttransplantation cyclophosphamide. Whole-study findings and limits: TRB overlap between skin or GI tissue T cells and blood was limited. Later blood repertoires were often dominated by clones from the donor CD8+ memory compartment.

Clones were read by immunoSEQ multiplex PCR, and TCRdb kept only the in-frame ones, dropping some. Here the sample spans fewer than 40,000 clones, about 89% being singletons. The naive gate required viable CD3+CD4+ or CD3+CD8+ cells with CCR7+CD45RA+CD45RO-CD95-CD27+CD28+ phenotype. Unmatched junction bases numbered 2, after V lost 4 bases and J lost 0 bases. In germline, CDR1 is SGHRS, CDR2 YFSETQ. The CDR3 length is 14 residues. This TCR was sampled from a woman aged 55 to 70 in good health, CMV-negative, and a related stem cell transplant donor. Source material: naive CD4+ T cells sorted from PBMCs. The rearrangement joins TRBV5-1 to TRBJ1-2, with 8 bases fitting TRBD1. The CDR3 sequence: CASSQGATNYGYTF. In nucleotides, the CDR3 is TGCGCCAGCAGCCAGGGGGCGACTAACTATGGCTACACCTTC.